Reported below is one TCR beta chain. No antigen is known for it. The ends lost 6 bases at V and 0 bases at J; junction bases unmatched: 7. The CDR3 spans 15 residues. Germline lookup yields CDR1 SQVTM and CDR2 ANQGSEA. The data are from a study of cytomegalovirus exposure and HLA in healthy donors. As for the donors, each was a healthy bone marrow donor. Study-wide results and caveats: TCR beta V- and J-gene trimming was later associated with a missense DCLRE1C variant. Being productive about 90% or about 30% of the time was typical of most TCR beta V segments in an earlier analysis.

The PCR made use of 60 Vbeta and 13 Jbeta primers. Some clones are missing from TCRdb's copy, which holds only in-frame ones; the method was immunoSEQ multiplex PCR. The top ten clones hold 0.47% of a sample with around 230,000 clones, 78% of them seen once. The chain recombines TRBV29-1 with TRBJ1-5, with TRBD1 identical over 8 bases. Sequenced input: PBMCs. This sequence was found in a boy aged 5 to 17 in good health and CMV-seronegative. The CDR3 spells CSVDMGQVSNQPQHF. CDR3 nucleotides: TGCAGCGTCGACATGGGACAGGTTAGCAATCAGCCCCAGCATTTT.